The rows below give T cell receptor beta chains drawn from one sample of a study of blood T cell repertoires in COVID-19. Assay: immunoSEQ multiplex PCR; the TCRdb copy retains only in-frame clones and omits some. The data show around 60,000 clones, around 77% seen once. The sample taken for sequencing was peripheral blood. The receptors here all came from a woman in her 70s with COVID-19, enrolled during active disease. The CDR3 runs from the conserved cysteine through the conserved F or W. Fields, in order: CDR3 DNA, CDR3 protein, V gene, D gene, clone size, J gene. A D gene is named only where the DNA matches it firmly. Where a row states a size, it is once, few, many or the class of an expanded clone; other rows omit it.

cdr3_nt: TGTGCCAGCAGCTTCAATCAGGGGGACTATGGCTACACCTTC; cdr3_aa: CASSFNQGDYGYTF; v_call: TRBV7-2; d_call: TRBD1; clone_size: -; j_call: TRBJ1-2
cdr3_nt: TGTGCCAGCAGTTGGGGGTCGGGACTAGCCAAAAACATTCAGTACTTC; cdr3_aa: CASSWGSGLAKNIQYF; v_call: TRBV6-2/TRBV6-3; d_call: -; clone_size: -; j_call: TRBJ2-4
cdr3_nt: TGCGCCAGCAGCTTTGGTGACAGGGGGGATACTAATGAAAAACTGTTTTTT; cdr3_aa: CASSFGDRGDTNEKLFF; v_call: TRBV5-1; d_call: TRBD1; clone_size: once; j_call: TRBJ1-4
cdr3_nt: TGTGCCAGTAGTCTCCCCTTAGCGGGAGTGGGAGATGAGCAGTTCTTC; cdr3_aa: CASSLPLAGVGDEQFF; v_call: TRBV19; d_call: TRBD2; clone_size: -; j_call: TRBJ2-1
cdr3_nt: TGTGCCAGCAGCTTCCGCGGACTAGCGGGAGTCTCGAACACCGGGGAGCTGTTTTTT; cdr3_aa: CASSFRGLAGVSNTGELFF; v_call: TRBV11-2; d_call: TRBD2; clone_size: -; j_call: TRBJ2-2
cdr3_nt: TGTGCCAGCCACGGACAGGGGTCTTTGGTGAACACTGAAGCTTTCTTT; cdr3_aa: CASHGQGSLVNTEAFF; v_call: TRBV5-4; d_call: TRBD1; clone_size: -; j_call: TRBJ1-1
cdr3_nt: TGTGCCAGCAGCCCGCGGGGCTACGTCCCCGGAGGCTACACCTTC; cdr3_aa: CASSPRGYVPGGYTF; v_call: TRBV11-1; d_call: -; clone_size: -; j_call: TRBJ1-2
cdr3_nt: TGTGCCACCAGAGAACAGGTAACAGATACGCAGTATTTT; cdr3_aa: CATREQVTDTQYF; v_call: TRBV24-1; d_call: -; clone_size: -; j_call: TRBJ2-3
cdr3_nt: TGTGCCAGCAGCCCGAGGGAAGGCTACACCTTC; cdr3_aa: CASSPREGYTF; v_call: TRBV12-3/TRBV12-4; d_call: -; clone_size: many; j_call: TRBJ1-2
cdr3_nt: TGTGCCAGCAGTGGCACAGGGGGTTACGAGGCCAAAAACATTCAGTACTTC; cdr3_aa: CASSGTGGYEAKNIQYF; v_call: TRBV2; d_call: TRBD1; clone_size: -; j_call: TRBJ2-4
cdr3_nt: TGTGCCAGCAGTTACTCGAGGCCAGATCAGCCCCAGCATTTT; cdr3_aa: CASSYSRPDQPQHF; v_call: TRBV6-6; d_call: -; clone_size: many; j_call: TRBJ1-5